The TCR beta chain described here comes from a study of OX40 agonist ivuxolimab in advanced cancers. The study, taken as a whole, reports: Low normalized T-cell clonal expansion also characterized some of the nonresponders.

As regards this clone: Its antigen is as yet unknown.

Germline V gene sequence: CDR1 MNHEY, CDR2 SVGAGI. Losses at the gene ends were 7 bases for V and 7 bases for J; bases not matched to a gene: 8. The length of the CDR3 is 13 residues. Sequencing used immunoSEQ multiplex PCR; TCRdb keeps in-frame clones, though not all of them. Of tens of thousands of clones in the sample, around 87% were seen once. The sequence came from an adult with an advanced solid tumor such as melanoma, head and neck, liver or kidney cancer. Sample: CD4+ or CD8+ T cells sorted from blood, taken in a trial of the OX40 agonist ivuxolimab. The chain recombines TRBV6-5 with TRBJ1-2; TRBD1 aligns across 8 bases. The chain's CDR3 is CASTHRGAGGYTF. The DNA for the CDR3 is TGTGCCAGCACCCACAGGGGGGCGGGTGGCTACACCTTC.